The clone carrying this TCR beta chain was counted many times. This sample was taken from a study of CD8+CD57+ T cells in acquired aplastic anemia. The CDR3 is 13 residues long. Looked up from germline, CDR1 is LGHNA and CDR2 is YSLEER. Between the trimmed V and J ends, which lost 0 bases and 11 bases, there was a span of 13 bases. Genomic DNA provided the template from which TCR beta VDJ and CDR3 profiles were obtained. TCRdb ran MiXCR on the reads and lists one entry per CDR3 protein. This sample yields around 180,000 distinct CDR3 sequences, of which 55% to 80% are seen a single time; roughly 42% belongs to the top ten.

The source material was sorted CD4+, CD8+, or CD8+CD57+ T cells (not recorded which) from PBMCs. This TCR derives from a human donor in good health. The chain has TRBV4-3 and TRBJ1-1; weak D call: TRBD1 (6 bases). CDR3 in amino acids: CASSQDGYREAFF. The CDR3 nucleotides are TGCGCCAGCAGCCAAGATGGGTACAGGGAGGCTTTCTTT.